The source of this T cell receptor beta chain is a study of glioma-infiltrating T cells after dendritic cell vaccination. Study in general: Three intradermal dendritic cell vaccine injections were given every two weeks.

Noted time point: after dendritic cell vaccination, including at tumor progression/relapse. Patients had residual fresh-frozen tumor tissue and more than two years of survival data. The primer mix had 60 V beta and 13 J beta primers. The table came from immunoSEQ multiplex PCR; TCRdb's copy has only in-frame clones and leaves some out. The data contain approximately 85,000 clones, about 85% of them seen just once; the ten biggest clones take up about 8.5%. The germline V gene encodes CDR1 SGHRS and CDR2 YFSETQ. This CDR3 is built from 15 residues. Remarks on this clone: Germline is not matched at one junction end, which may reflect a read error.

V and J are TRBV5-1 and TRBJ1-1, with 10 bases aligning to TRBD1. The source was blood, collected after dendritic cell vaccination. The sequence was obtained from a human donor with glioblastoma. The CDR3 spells CASSSQYPGTGVTLF. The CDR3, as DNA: TGCGCCAGCAGCTCCCAATACCCCGGGACAGGGGTGACCCTCTTT.